This T cell receptor (beta chain) was recorded in a study of T-cell reconstitution after alpha-beta-depleted transplantation in children. Study-wide findings and caveats: Reported findings indicate that, about two months after transplant, alpha-beta T cells came from several hundred expanded clones, which were derived from non-depleted graft cells. Day-60 TCRbeta diversity that was high in some patients was derived from surviving recipient T cells and thymic progenitors. A year post-transplant, T-cell counts and diversity derived mostly from newly produced T cells.

CDR3 size: 13 residues. Between the trimmed V and J ends, which lost 3 bases and 7 bases, there was a span of 13 bases. CDR1 is DFQATT and CDR2 is SNEGSKA in the germline V gene (reference sequence). Library preparation (for TCRbeta) was performed with unique molecular identifiers. TCRdb processed the PCR reads anew with MiXCR; each CDR3 protein has one entry. The sample has 4,000 or so distinct CDR3 sequences, around 10% seen once. This clonotype showed up many times. Its antigen is as yet unknown. This sequence originates from a male patient aged 2-15 years who had a stem cell transplant for acute lymphoblastic leukemia, so the T cells may come from the graft donor. The input for sequencing was PBMCs, mostly from graft donor cells, taken 180 days after TCRalphabeta/CD19-depleted stem cell transplant. The chain carries TRBV20-1 and TRBJ2-4; D not certain. The CDR3 coding sequence is TGCAGTGCTAGGGGTCGCAGTGGGAACATTCAGTACTTC. Its translation: CSARGRSGNIQYF.